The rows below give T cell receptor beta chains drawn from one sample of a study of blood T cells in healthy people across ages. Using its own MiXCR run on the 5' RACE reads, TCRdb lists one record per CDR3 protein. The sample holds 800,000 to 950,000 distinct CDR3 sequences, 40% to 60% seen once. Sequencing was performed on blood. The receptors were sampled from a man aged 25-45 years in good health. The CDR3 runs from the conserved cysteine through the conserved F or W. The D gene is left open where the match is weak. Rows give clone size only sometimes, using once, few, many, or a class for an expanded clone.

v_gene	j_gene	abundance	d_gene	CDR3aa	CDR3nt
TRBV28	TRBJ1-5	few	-	CASRQGDQPQHF	TGTGCCAGCAGACAGGGCGATCAGCCCCAGCATTTT
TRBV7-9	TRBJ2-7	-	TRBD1	CASSRTGGRYEQYF	TGTGCCAGCAGCCGTACAGGGGGCAGGTACGAGCAGTACTTC
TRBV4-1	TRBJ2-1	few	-	CASSQDSQRGLKEQFF	TGCGCCAGCAGCCAAGATAGCCAGCGTGGGCTGAAGGAGCAGTTCTTC
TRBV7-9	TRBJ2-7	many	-	CASSLALEQYF	TGTGCCAGCAGCTTGGCTCTCGAGCAGTACTTC
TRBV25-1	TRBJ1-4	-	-	CASRGRGEKLFF	TGTGCCAGCAGGGGGAGGGGTGAAAAACTGTTTTTT
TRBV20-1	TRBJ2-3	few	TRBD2	CSAERTSGTDTQYF	TGCAGTGCTGAGAGGACTAGCGGCACAGATACGCAGTATTTT
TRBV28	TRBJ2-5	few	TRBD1	CASSVPGQGQETQYF	TGTGCCAGCAGCGTCCCGGGACAGGGGCAAGAGACCCAGTACTTC
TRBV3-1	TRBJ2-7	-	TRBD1	CASSQGSGTGDEQYF	TGTGCCAGCAGCCAAGGCTCCGGGACAGGGGACGAGCAGTACTTC
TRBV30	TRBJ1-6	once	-	CAWSVQGGSYNSPLHF	TGTGCCTGGAGTGTACAAGGGGGCTCCTATAATTCACCCCTCCACTTT
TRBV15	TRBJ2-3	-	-	CATARSADTQYF	TGTGCCACAGCGCGGAGCGCAGATACGCAGTATTTT
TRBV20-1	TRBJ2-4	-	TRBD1	CSAPATPGTGKNIQYF	TGCAGTGCCCCCGCAACCCCCGGGACAGGGAAAAACATTCAGTACTTC
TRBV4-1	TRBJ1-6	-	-	CASSQPGRRTGNSPLHF	TGCGCCAGCAGCCAACCCGGGAGACGCACCGGTAATTCACCCCTCCACTTT
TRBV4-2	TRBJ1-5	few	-	CASSQDIQGNQPQHF	TGTGCCAGCAGCCAAGATATCCAGGGCAATCAGCCCCAGCATTTT
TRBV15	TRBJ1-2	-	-	CATGRAAKYGYTF	TGTGCCACCGGGCGTGCAGCGAAATATGGCTACACCTTC
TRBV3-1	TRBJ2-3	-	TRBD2	CAGSPSVAGGTDTQYF	TGTGCCGGCAGCCCGAGCGTGGCGGGGGGCACAGATACGCAGTATTTT
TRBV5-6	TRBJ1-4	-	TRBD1	CASSSGTGLTNEKPFF	TGTGCCAGCAGCTCCGGGACAGGGCTGACTAATGAAAAACCGTTTTTT
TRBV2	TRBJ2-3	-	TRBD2	CASSEPSQGLAGGITDTQYF	TGTGCCAGCAGTGAACCCTCCCAAGGCCTAGCGGGGGGGATCACAGATACGCAGTATTTT
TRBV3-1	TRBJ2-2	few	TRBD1	CASSDRGGNTGELFF	TGTGCCAGCAGCGACAGGGGTGGAAACACCGGGGAGCTGTTTTTT
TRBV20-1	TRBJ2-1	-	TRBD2	CSATGTSGSSYNEQFF	TGCAGTGCCACCGGGACTAGCGGAAGCTCCTACAATGAGCAGTTCTTC
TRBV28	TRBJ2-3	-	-	CAGSLYADTQYF	TGTGCCGGCAGCCTCTACGCAGATACGCAGTATTTT
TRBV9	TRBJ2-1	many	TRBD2	CASSPHSGGLNEQFF	TGTGCCAGCAGCCCCCATAGCGGGGGACTAAATGAGCAGTTCTTC
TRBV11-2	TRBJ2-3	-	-	CASRIRGATDTQYF	TGTGCCAGCCGAATTCGGGGGGCCACAGATACGCAGTATTTT
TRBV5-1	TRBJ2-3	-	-	CASSLDTYPRTTTFTQYF	TGCGCCAGCAGCTTGGATACTTACCCCCGCACCACTACCTTTACGCAGTATTTT
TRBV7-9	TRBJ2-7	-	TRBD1	CASSEGTGEYEQYF	TGTGCCAGCAGCGAGGGGACAGGGGAGTACGAGCAGTACTTC
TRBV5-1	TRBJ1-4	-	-	CASSLGRHAPSEKLFF	TGCGCCAGCAGCTTGGGTCGTCACGCCCCTAGTGAAAAACTGTTTTTT
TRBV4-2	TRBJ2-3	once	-	CASSQDIALGTQYF	TGTGCCAGCAGCCAAGACATAGCTTTAGGCACGCAGTATTTT
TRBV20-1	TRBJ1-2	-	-	CSAVQGADYGYTF	TGCAGTGCCGTGCAAGGGGCTGACTATGGCTACACCTTC
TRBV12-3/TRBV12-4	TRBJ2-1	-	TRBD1	CASSWRQGVGLNNEQFF	TGTGCCAGCAGTTGGCGACAGGGAGTTGGGTTGAACAATGAGCAGTTCTTC
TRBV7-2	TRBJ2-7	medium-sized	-	CASSLDRVSYEQYF	TGTGCCAGCAGCTTAGATCGCGTTTCCTACGAGCAGTACTTC
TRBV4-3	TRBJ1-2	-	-	CASSQEPAGYGYTF	TGCGCCAGCAGCCAAGAACCGGCAGGCTATGGCTACACCTTC
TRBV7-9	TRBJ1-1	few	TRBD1	CASSGQQGVNTEAFF	TGTGCCAGCAGCGGCCAACAGGGGGTGAACACTGAAGCTTTCTTT
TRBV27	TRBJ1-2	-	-	CASSLSAGGASYGYTF	TGTGCCAGCAGTTTATCGGCGGGGGGCGCAAGCTATGGCTACACCTTC
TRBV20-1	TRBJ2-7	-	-	CSAEGGHHAYEQYF	TGCAGTGCTGAGGGGGGACACCATGCCTACGAGCAGTACTTC
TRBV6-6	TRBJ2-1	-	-	CASSYSEVADYNEQFF	TGTGCCAGCAGTTACTCTGAGGTAGCGGACTACAATGAGCAGTTCTTC
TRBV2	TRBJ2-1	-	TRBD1	CASGRQGLSYNEQFF	TGTGCCAGCGGAAGACAGGGGCTCTCCTACAATGAGCAGTTCTTC
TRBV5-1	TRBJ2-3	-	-	CASSFESPDTDTQYF	TGCGCCAGCAGCTTCGAGTCCCCTGACACAGATACGCAGTATTTT
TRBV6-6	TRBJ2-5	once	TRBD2	CASSYSSSGGIETQYF	TGTGCCAGCAGTTACTCTTCTAGCGGGGGGATAGAGACCCAGTACTTC
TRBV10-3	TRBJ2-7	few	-	CATRQGGPYEQYF	TGTGCCACCAGACAGGGAGGTCCCTACGAGCAGTACTTC
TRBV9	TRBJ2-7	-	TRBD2	CASSVGGGPNEQYF	TGTGCCAGCAGCGTAGGGGGAGGGCCGAACGAGCAGTACTTC
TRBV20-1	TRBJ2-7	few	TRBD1	CSARPAGQGAYEQYF	TGCAGTGCTAGACCCGCGGGACAGGGGGCCTACGAGCAGTACTTC
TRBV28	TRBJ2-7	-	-	CVSSLGPPGRHEQYF	TGTGTCAGCAGTTTGGGCCCCCCTGGGCGCCACGAGCAGTACTTC